This TCR beta chain was observed in a study of lymphopenia after photon versus proton radiotherapy. This clone was recorded only once. Data came from immunoSEQ multiplex PCR; TCRdb stores just in-frame clones and leaves some out. The repertoire holds approximately 62,000 clones, with approximately 84% as singletons. The CDR3 covers 16 residues. Germline V CDR1 and CDR2: LNHDA, SQIVND (reference sequence). The ends lost 4 bases at V and 4 bases at J; junction bases unmatched: 9. The specimen was peripheral blood, collected from a patient treated with proton-based radiotherapy. The chain links TRBV19 to TRBJ1-5; the match to TRBD1 covers 8 bases. The TCR comes from a man aged 60 to 75 with pancreatic cancer. The DNA for the CDR3 is TGTGCCAGTAGTACATCGGACAGGGTAGGTAATCAGCCCCAGCATTTT. Translated, it gives CASSTSDRVGNQPQHF.